This TCR beta chain stems from a study of blood T cell repertoires in COVID-19. Libraries were prepared by immunoSEQ multiplex PCR; TCRdb keeps only in-frame clonotypes and omits some of them. The repertoire has tens of thousands of clones, about 83% of them found once; the top ten carry more than 6%. Unmatched junction bases numbered 6, after V lost 2 bases and J lost 5 bases. The germline V gene encodes CDR1 LGHNA and CDR2 YSLEER. This CDR3 region has 15 residues. The chain links TRBV4-3 to TRBJ1-2; 9 bases align to TRBD1. The receptor was derived from a man aged 70-80 years with COVID-19, enrolled during active disease. Sequenced sample: peripheral blood. CDR3 sequence: CASSQSGTGRYGYTF. The CDR3 DNA sequence: TGCGCCAGCAGCCAATCCGGGACAGGGAGATATGGCTACACCTTC.